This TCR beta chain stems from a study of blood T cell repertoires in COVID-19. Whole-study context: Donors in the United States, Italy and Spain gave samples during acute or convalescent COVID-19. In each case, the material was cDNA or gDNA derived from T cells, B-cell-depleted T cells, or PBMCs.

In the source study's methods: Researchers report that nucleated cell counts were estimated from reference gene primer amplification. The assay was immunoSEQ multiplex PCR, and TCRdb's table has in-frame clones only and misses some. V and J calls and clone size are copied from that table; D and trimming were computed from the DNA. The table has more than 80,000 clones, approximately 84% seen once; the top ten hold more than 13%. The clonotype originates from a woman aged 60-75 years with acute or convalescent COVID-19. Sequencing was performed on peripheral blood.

The CDR3 sequence is CATSRDPDRAYGYTF. CDR3 sequence (DNA): TGTGCCACCAGCAGAGATCCGGACAGGGCATATGGCTACACCTTC. The chain carries TRBV15 and TRBJ1-2, with TRBD1 matching over 8 bases. Germline CDR1 is LNHNV and CDR2 is YYDKDF (reference sequence). After removal of 0 bases from V and 5 bases from J, the junction contained 5 bases not matched to a gene. This CDR3 contains 15 residues.